This T cell receptor (beta chain) was identified in a study of control samples from healthy donors and cancer patients (dated by TCRdb to 2019 to 2021). Libraries were prepared through the immunoSEQ multiplex PCR assay. This is the immuneACCESS table as TCRdb keeps it, with only in-frame sequences that have V and J called. A part of the clones is gone; compared with another copy, unresolved V genes explain less than half, and the rest is unexplained. This sample holds 130,000 or so clones; approximately 89% were observed only once. Clones ranked in the top ten supply around 7.6% of the sample. V gives up 2 bases and J gives up 3 bases, and the segment between their germline ends measures 32 bases. CDR1 and CDR2, looked up from the germline V gene (reference sequence), are LNHNV and YYDKDF. Spanning cysteine to phenylalanine, the CDR3 consists of 22 amino acids. The entry retains the CDR3 DNA only, 66 bases that are in frame from base 1.

Details on this clone: Its antigen remains unidentified. It has no much larger one-base neighbor in the sample; base qualities were not kept.

The receptor was isolated from a man aged 50 to 59 with head and neck cancer. The specimen sequenced was PBMCs. The rearranged segments are TRBV15 and TRBJ2-1, and TRBD2 may be the D gene, going by 5 matching bases. In nucleotide form, the sequence is TGTGCCACCAGCAGACCCATGGGAGAGGCTCCGGACCCAACGCTGGACTACAATGAGCAGTTCTTC. This gives the protein CATSRPMGEAPDPTLDYNEQFF.